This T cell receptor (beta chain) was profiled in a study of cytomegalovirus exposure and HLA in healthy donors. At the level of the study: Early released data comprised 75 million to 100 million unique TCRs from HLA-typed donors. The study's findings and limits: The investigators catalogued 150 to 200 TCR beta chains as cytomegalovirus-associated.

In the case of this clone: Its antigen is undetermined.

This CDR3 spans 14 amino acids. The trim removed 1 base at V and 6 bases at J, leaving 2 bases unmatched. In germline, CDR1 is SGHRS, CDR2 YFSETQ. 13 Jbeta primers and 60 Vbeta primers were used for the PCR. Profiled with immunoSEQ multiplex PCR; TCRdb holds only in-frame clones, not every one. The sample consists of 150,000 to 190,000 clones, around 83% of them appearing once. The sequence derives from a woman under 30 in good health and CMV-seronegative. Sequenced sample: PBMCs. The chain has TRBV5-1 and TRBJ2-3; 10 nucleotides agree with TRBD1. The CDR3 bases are TGCGCCAGCAGCTTGTTGGGACAGGGGGATACGCAGTATTTT. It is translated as CASSLLGQGDTQYF.